The clone carrying this T cell receptor beta chain was found a few times. TCRdb recomputed calls from the 5' RACE reads with MiXCR, one row per CDR3 protein. The sample yields more than 300,000 distinct CDR3 sequences, 14% seen once. This entry is derived from a study of T-cell memory formation after mild COVID-19. The germline V gene has CDR1 SGHRS and CDR2 YFSETQ. Between the trimmed V and J ends, which lost 0 bases and 1 base, there was a span of 11 bases. This CDR3 spans 16 amino acids. The chain employs TRBV5-1 and TRBJ2-1; no clear D gene. This receptor was identified in a man younger than 35 who had mild COVID-19 (a few samples of this study predate the infection). Cell type and time point are not known. Sequencing used PBMCs or a T cell subset sorted from them (not recorded which). The CDR3 here is CASSLARDASYNEQFF. The CDR3 bases are TGCGCCAGCAGCTTGGCCCGAGACGCTTCCTACAATGAGCAGTTCTTC.